These 2 T cell receptor beta chains originate from one sample sequenced in a study of T cell repertoires in cytomegalovirus infection. TCRdb re-called the reads through MiXCR, storing one row per CDR3 protein. The sample shows roughly 180,000 distinct CDR3 sequences, roughly 21% of them seen only once. These receptors' antigens are unknown. The sequenced sample was CD8+ T cells from cultured PBMCs, obtained from culture after CMV antigen stimulation. Every receptor here comes from a human donor in good health (CMV status not recorded). Some clones in this sample may be carry-over from other donors' samples.

The chain joins TRBV7-2 to TRBJ1-1; a possible D gene is TRBD1 (5 bases). Trimming cost V 11 bases and J 6 bases, with 13 bases left between them. CDR1 SGHTA and CDR2 FQGNSA come from the germline V gene. CDR3 size: 11 residues. This CDR3 reads CAFREAAEAFF. CDR3 sequence (DNA): TGTGCCTTCAGGGAGGCCGCTGAAGCTTTCTTT.

This chain connects TRBV9 to TRBJ1-2; D is perhaps TRBD1 (5 bases). This CDR3 has 17 amino acids. The ends were cut back, 0 bases at V and 8 bases at J, with 23 bases in the middle. CDR1 is SGDLS and CDR2 is YYNGEE in the germline V gene. DNA for the CDR3: TGTGCCAGCAGCGTAGAGAGGCCAGGGCCCTATGGGACCGGCTACACCTTC. It yields the protein CASSVERPGPYGTGYTF.